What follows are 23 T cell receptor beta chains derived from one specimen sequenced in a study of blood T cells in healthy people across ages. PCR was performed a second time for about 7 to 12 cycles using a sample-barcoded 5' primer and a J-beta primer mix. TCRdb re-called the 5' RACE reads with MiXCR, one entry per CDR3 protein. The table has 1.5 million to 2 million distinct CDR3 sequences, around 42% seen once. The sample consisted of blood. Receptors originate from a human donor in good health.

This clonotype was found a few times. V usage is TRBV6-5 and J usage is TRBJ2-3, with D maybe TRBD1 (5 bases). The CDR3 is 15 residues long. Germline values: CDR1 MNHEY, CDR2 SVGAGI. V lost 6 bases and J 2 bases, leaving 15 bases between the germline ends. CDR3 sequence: CASSSLTGPTDTQYF. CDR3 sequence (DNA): TGTGCCAGCAGCTCGCTCACAGGCCCCACAGATACGCAGTATTTT.

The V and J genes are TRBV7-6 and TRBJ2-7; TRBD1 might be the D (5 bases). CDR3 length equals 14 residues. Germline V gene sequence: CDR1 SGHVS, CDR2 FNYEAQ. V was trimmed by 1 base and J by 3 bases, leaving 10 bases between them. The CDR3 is CASSLDDSNYEQYF. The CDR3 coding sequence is TGTGCCAGCAGCTTAGATGACAGTAACTACGAGCAGTACTTC. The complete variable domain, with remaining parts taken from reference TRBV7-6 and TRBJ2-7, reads GAGVSQSPRYKVTKRGQDVALRCDPISGHVSLYWYRQALGQGPEFLTYFNYEAQQDKSGLPNDRFSAERPEGSISTLTIQRTEQRDSAMYRCASSLDDSNYEQYFGPGTRLTVT.

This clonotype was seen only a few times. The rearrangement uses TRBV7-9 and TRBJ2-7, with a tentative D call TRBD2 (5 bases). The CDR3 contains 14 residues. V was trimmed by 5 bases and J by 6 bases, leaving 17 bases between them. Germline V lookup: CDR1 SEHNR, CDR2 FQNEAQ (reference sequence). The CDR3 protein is CASSQVSGFGEQYF. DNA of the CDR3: TGTGCCAGCAGCCAAGTCTCGGGGTTTGGCGAGCAGTACTTC.

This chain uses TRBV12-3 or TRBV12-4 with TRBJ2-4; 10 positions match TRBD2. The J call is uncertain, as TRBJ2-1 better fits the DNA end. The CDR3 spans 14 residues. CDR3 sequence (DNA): TGTGCCAGCAACGAGCGGGGGGGCTTAAATGAGCAGTTCTTC. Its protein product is CASNERGGLNEQFF.

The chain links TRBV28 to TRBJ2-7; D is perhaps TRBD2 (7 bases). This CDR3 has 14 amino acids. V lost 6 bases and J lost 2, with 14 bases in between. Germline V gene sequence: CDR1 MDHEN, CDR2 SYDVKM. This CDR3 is CASRPLGGPYEQYF. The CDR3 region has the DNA TGTGCCAGCAGGCCTTTGGGGGGGCCCTACGAGCAGTACTTC.

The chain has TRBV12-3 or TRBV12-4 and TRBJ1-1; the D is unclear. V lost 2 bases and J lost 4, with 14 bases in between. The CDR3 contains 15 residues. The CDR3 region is CASSLTPGLGTEAFF. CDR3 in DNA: TGTGCCAGCAGTTTAACCCCGGGCCTGGGCACTGAAGCTTTCTTT.

CDR3 amino acids: CASSQAIQGGTDTQYF. As DNA, the CDR3 is TGCGCCAGCAGCCAAGCGATTCAGGGGGGTACGGATACGCAGTATTTT. The chain carries TRBV4-1 and TRBJ2-3; weak D call: TRBD1 (7 bases). The CDR3 has 16 amino acids. V was shortened by 1 base and J by 6 bases, with 17 bases between the two germline ends. The germline V gene has CDR1 MGHRA and CDR2 YSYEKL.

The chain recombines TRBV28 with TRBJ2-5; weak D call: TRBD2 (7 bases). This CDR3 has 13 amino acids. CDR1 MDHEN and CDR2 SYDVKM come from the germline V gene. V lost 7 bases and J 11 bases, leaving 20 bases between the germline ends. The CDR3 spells CASTPRGAGEQYF. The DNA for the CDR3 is TGTGCCAGCACTCCCCGGGGGGCCGGGGAGCAGTACTTC. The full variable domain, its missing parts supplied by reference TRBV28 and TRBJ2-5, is DVKVTQSSRYLVKRTGEKVFLECVQDMDHENMFWYRQDPGLGLRLIYFSYDVKMKEKGDIPEGYSVSREKKERFSLILESASTNQTSMYLCASTPRGAGEQYFGPGTRLLVL.

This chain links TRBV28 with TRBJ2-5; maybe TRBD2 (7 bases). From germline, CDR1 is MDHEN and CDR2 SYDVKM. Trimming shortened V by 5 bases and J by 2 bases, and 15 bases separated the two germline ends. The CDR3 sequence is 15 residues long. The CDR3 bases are TGTGCCAGCAGTCATAGGGGGGGGGTTCAAGAGACCCAGTACTTC. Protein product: CASSHRGGVQETQYF.

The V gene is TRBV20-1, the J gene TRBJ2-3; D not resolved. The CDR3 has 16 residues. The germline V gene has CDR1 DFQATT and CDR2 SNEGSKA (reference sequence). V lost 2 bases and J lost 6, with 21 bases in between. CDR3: CSARPTVPASVDTQYF. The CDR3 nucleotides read TGCAGTGCTAGACCCACCGTACCAGCGTCCGTTGATACGCAGTATTTT.

The CDR3: CASSLVPGGLTEAFF. The CDR3, as DNA: TGCGCCAGCAGCTTGGTACCAGGGGGCTTGACTGAAGCTTTCTTT. The chain joins TRBV5-1 to TRBJ1-1; 8 bases align to TRBD1. V shed 0 bases, J shed 5 bases, and the junction held 6 bases outside the gene matches. The CDR3 extends over 15 amino acids. Germline V gene data show CDR1 as SGHRS and CDR2 as YFSETQ.

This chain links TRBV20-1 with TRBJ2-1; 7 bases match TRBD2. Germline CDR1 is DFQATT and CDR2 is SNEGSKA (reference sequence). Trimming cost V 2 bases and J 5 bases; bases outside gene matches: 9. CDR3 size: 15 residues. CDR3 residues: CSARKAGTIHNEQFF. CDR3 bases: TGCAGTGCTAGAAAAGCGGGGACTATTCACAATGAGCAGTTCTTC.

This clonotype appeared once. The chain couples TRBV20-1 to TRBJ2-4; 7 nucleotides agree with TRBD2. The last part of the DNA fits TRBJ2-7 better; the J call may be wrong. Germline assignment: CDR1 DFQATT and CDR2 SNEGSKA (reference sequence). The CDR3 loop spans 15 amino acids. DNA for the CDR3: TGCAGTGCTAGAGATCTGGGGAGGGCATCCTACGAGCAGTACTTC. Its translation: CSARDLGRASYEQYF.

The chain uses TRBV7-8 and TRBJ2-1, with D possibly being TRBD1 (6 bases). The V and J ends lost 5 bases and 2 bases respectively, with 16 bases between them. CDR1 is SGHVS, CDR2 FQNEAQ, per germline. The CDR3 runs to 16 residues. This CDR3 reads CASSPGARAAYNEQFF. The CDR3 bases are TGTGCCAGCAGCCCAGGGGCCAGGGCAGCCTACAATGAGCAGTTCTTC.

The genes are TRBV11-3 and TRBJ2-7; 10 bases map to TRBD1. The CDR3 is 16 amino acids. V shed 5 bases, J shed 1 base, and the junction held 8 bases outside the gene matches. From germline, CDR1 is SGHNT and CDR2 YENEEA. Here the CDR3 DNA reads TGTGCCAGCAGCCCCTACTCGGGACAGGGGTCCTACGAGCAGTACTTC. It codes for CASSPYSGQGSYEQYF.

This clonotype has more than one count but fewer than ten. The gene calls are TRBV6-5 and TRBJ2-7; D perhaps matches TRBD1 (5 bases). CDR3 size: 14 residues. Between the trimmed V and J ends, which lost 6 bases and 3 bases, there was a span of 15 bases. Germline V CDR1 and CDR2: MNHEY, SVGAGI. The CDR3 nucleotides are TGTGCCAGCAGACCTTCGGACACCCACTACGAGCAGTACTTC. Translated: CASRPSDTHYEQYF.

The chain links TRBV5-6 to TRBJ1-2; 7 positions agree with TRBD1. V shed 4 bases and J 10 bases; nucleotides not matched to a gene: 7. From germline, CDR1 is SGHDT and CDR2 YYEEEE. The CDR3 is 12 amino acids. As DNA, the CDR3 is TGTGCCAGCAGCAGGGGACAGCTACTCTACACCTTC. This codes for CASSRGQLLYTF.

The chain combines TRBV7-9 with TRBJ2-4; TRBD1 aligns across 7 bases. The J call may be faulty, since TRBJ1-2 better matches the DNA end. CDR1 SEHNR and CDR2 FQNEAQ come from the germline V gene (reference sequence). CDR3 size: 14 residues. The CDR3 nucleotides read TGTGCCAGCAGCTTTGGGACAGAATTGAACGGCTACACCTTC. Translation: CASSFGTELNGYTF.

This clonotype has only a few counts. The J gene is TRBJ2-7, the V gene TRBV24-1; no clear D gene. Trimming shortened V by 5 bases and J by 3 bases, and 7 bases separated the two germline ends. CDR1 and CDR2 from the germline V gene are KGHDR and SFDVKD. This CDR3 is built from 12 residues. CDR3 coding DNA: TGTGCCACCAGTGGTCCAGACTACGAGCAGTACTTC. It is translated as CATSGPDYEQYF.

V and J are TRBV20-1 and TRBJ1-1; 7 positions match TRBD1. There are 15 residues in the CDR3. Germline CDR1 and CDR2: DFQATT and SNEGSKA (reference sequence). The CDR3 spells CSLRGRDTGGTEAFF. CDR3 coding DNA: TGCAGCCTCAGGGGGAGGGACACCGGGGGGACTGAAGCTTTCTTT.

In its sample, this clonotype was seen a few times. The CDR3: CASSLRNSGGYGYTF. The DNA for the CDR3 is TGTGCCAGCAGCCTACGTAACAGCGGAGGCTATGGCTACACCTTC. V usage is TRBV7-2 and J usage is TRBJ1-2, with D unclear. Per the germline V gene, CDR1 is SGHTA and CDR2 is FQGNSA. V lost 5 bases and J 4 bases, leaving 17 bases between the germline ends. CDR3 length: 15 residues.

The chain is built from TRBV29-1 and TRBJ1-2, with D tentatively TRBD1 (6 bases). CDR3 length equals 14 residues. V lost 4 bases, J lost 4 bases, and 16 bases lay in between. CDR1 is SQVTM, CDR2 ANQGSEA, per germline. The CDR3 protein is CSVGKGDTTYGYTF. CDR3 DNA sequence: TGCAGCGTTGGTAAGGGGGACACGACCTATGGCTACACCTTC. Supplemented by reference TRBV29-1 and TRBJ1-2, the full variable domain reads SAVISQKPSRDICQRGTSLTIQCQVDSQVTMMFWYRQQPGQSLTLIATANQGSEATYESGFVIDKFPISRPNLTFSTLTVSNMSPEDSSIYLCSVGKGDTTYGYTFGSGTRLTVV.

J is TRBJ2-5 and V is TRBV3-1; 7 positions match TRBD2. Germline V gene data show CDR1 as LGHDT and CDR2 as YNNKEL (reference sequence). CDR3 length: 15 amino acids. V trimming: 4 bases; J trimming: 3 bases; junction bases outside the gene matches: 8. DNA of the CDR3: TGTGCCAGCAGCCCCCGGCGGGGGAATAAAGAGACCCAGTACTTC. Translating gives CASSPRRGNKETQYF.